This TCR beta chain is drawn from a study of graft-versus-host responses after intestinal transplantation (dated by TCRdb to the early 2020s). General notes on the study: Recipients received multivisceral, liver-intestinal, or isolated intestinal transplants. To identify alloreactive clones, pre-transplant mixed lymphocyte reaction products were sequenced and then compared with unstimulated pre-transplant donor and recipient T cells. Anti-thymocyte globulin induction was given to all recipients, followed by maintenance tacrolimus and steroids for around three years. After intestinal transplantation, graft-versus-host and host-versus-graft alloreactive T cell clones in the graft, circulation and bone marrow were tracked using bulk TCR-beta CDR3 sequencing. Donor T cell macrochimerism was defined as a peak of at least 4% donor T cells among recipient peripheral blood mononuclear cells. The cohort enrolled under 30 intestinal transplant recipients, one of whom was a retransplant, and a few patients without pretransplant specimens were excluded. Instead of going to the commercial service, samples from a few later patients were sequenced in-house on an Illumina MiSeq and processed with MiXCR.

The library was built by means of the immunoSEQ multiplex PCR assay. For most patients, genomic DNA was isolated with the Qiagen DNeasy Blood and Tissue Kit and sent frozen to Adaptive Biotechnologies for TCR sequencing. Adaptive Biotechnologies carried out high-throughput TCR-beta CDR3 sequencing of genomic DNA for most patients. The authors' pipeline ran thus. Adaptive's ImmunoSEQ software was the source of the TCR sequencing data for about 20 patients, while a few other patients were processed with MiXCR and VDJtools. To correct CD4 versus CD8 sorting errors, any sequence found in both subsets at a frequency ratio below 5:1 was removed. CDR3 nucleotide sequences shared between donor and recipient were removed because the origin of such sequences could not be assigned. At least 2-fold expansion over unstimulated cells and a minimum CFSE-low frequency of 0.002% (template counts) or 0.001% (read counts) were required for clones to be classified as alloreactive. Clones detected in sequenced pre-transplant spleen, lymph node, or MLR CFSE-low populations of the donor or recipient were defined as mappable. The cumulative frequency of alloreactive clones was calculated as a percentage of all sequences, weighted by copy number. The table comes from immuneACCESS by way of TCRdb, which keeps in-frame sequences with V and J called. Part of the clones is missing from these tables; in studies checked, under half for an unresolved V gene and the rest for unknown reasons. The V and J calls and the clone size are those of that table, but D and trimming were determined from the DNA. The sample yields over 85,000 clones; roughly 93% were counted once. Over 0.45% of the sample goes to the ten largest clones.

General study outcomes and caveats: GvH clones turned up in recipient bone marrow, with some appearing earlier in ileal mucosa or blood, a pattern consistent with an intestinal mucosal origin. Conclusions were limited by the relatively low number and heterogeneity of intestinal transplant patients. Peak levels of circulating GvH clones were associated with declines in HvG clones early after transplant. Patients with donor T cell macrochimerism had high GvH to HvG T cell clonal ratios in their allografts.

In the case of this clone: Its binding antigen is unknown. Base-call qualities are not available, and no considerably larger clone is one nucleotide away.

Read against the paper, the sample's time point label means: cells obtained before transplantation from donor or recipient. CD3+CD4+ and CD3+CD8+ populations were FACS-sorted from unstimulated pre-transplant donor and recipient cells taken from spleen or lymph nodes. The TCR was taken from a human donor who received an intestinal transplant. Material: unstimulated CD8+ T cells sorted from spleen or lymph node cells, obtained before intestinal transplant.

The DNA is TGTGCCATCGGACCGGGACTGTCCTACGAGCAGTACTTC. This yields the protein CAIGPGLSYEQYF. The V and J segments used are TRBV27 and TRBJ2-7, with TRBD2 perhaps the D gene, on 6 matching bases. The V end loses 10 bases and the J end loses 1 base, and a stretch of 14 bases separates them. From the germline V gene (reference sequence), CDR1 is MNHEY and CDR2 is SMNVEV. The CDR3 contains 13 residues, cysteine and phenylalanine counted. Solely the CDR3 DNA is kept, with 39 bases framed from the first base.